Each of the 17 T cell receptor beta chains below was sequenced from the same sample in a study of T cell responses to AZD1222 COVID-19 vaccine (dated by TCRdb to the early 2020s). Taken with the paper, the label for time point translates to: baseline before first vaccination. Library prep was done by the immunoSEQ multiplex PCR assay. TCRdb carries this immuneACCESS record with in-frame sequences only. Its versions omit some clonotypes, under half of them owing to an unresolved V gene in the studies checked, with the rest unexplained. This sample comprises about 79,000 clones, over 75% of them detected only once. Together, the top ten hold 20% to 25% of the sample. Sequencing was performed on peripheral blood, taken on day 0 of AZD1222 vaccination. The receptors were gathered from an adult in good health.

The chain joins TRBV18 to TRBJ2-1; TRBD1 agrees at 8 bases. There are 14 residues in the CDR3. The V gene end was trimmed by 3 bases and the J gene end by 8 bases; junction bases not matched to a gene: 6. Germline-derived CDR1 and CDR2 are KGHSH and LQKENI. CDR3 protein: CASSPDRVRDEQFF. The CDR3 region has the DNA TGTGCCAGCTCACCGGACAGGGTGCGCGATGAGCAGTTCTTC.

J is TRBJ1-3 and V is TRBV30, with D uncertain. The CDR3 runs 12 residues. Germline CDR1 GTSNPN, CDR2 SVGIG (reference sequence). With 4 bases removed from V and 1 base from J, the gap between germline ends came to 5 bases. CDR3 protein: CAWTRSGNTIYF. Here the CDR3 DNA reads TGTGCCTGGACGCGTTCTGGAAACACCATATATTTT.

This chain connects TRBV24-1 to TRBJ2-5; 9 bases fit TRBD2. J gave up 13 bases and V 0 bases, and 5 bases lay outside the gene matches. Germline CDR1 and CDR2: KGHDR and SFDVKD. The length of the CDR3 is 13 residues. The DNA for the CDR3 is TGTGCCACCAGTGATTTGACTAGCGGGCGACTGTACTTC. It encodes CATSDLTSGRLYF.

The chain links TRBV6-6 to TRBJ1-1; TRBD1 agrees at 7 bases. V lost 6 bases, J lost 8 bases, and 3 bases stayed unmatched. Germline V lookup: CDR1 MNHNY, CDR2 SVGAGI (reference sequence). The CDR3 covers 11 residues. CDR3 amino acids: CASSPDREAFF. The CDR3 region has the DNA TGTGCCAGCAGCCCGGACAGGGAAGCTTTCTTT.

This clone has only one observation. The chain joins TRBV9 to TRBJ1-3, with D uncertain. Germline lookup yields CDR1 SGDLS and CDR2 YYNGEE. The CDR3 spans 15 residues. V was shortened by 4 bases and J by 0 bases, with 11 bases between the two germline ends. CDR3 nucleotides: TGTGCCAGCAGCCGAGAGGAGTTCTCTGGAAACACCATATATTTT. This sequence encodes CASSREEFSGNTIYF.

This clone was seen a few times. The V and J genes are TRBV28 and TRBJ2-7; 8 nucleotides agree with TRBD1. The CDR3 sequence is 13 residues long. Per germline, CDR1 MDHEN and CDR2 SYDVKM. The ends lost 7 bases at V and 2 bases at J; junction bases unmatched: 4. CDR3 coding DNA: TGTGCCAGCATGGGACAGGTTGCCTACGAGCAGTACTTC. Protein: CASMGQVAYEQYF.

The CDR3 coding sequence is TGTGCCAGTGGGATGCACCTTTATGGCTACACCTTC. This encodes CASGMHLYGYTF. V usage is TRBV19 and J usage is TRBJ1-2, with no clear D. The CDR3 is made up of 12 amino acids. CDR1 LNHDA and CDR2 SQIVND come from the germline V gene (reference sequence). V was pared by 8 bases and J by 5 bases, with 12 bases between.

The chain uses TRBV5-6 and TRBJ2-3; D remains ambiguous. CDR3 length equals 15 residues. Trimming took 1 base from V and 2 from J, leaving 11 bases between them. The germline CDR1 and CDR2 sequences are SGHDT and YYEEEE. In DNA form, the CDR3 reads TGTGCCAGCAGCTTGCTGGCAGGCTTCACAGATACGCAGTATTTT. Its translation: CASSLLAGFTDTQYF.

The rearrangement joins TRBV18 to TRBJ1-5; 10 bases agree with TRBD1. The CDR3 spans 15 residues. J lost 4 bases, V lost 3 bases, and 3 bases had no gene match. Per germline, CDR1 KGHSH and CDR2 LQKENI. The CDR3 here is CASSPRDRGNQPQHF. The CDR3 DNA reads TGTGCCAGCTCACCGCGGGACAGGGGAAATCAGCCCCAGCATTTT.

The rearrangement links TRBV10-2 to TRBJ2-5; 7 bases fit TRBD2. Trimming removed 8 bases from V and 3 bases from J; junction bases left unmatched: 9. Germline V gene lookup returns CDR1 WSHSY and CDR2 SAAADI. The CDR3 totals 14 residues. DNA of the CDR3: TGCGCCAGCTCCCGGGACTACTCGGAAGAGACCCAGTACTTC. This codes for CASSRDYSEETQYF.

The V and J genes are TRBV2 and TRBJ1-1; D ambiguous. V was trimmed by 4 bases and J by 2 bases, leaving 8 bases between them. This CDR3 region has 13 residues. Germline values: CDR1 SNHLY, CDR2 FYNNEI. The CDR3 region is CASSANSNTEAFF. DNA of the CDR3: TGTGCCAGCAGTGCTAACAGCAACACTGAAGCTTTCTTT.

The CDR3 DNA reads as TGTGCAAGTCGCTTAGAGCAGCCCAGGGACGAGCAGTACTTC. Translating gives CASRLEQPRDEQYF. This sequence joins TRBV12-2 and TRBJ2-7; the table's D gene call, TRBD1, was not cross checked with the DNA. TRBV12-2 is labeled a pseudogene. The length of the CDR3 is 14 residues.

The genes are TRBV5-6 and TRBJ1-1; D ambiguous. The CDR3 is made up of 11 amino acids. CDR1 is SGHDT and CDR2 is YYEEEE in the germline V gene. Trimming stripped 0 bases from V and 7 bases from J, with 4 bases between. CDR3 sequence: CASSLGLEAFF. In DNA, the CDR3 is TGTGCCAGCAGCTTGGGTCTTGAAGCTTTCTTT.

The chain combines TRBV18 with TRBJ1-4; the match to TRBD1 covers 12 bases. V gave up 2 bases and J gave up 8 bases; unmatched junction bases: 6. The CDR3 is 16 amino acids. The germline V gene encodes CDR1 KGHSH and CDR2 LQKENI. The DNA of the CDR3 is TGTGCCAGCTCACCAGGGACAGGGGGCGTGAACGAAAAACTGTTTTTT. It yields the protein CASSPGTGGVNEKLFF. Combining the CDR3 with reference TRBV18 and TRBJ1-4 gives the whole variable domain NAGVMQNPRHLVRRRGQEARLRCSPMKGHSHVYWYRQLPEEGLKFMVYLQKENIIDESGMPKERFSAEFPKEGPSILRIQQVVRGDSAAYFCASSPGTGGVNEKLFFGSGTQLSVL.

V and J are TRBV3-1 (or the pseudogene TRBV3-2) and TRBJ1-2; D gene uncertain. The V gene's germline CDR1 is LGHDT and CDR2 YNNKEL (reference sequence). This CDR3 has 12 amino acids. V gave up 1 base and J gave up 4 bases, with 4 bases separating them. For the CDR3, the DNA is TGTGCCAGCAGCCAAGGTACCTATGGCTACACCTTC. Translating gives CASSQGTYGYTF.

The genes are TRBV23-1 and TRBJ2-3; D is unresolved. TRBV23-1 is marked as an open reading frame, function uncertain. V lost 2 bases and J 2 bases, leaving 14 bases between the germline ends. The CDR3 covers 16 residues. CDR3 protein: CASSQDAKENTDTQYF. The CDR3 DNA sequence: TGCGCCAGCAGTCAAGACGCGAAAGAGAACACAGATACGCAGTATTTT.

To note about this clone: Other DNA sequences from this sample encode an identical CDR3 as well. The rearrangement joins TRBV10-2 to TRBJ1-5; 9 bases fit TRBD1. This CDR3 spans 15 amino acids. CDR1 and CDR2 from the germline V gene are WSHSY and SAAADI. V shed 6 bases and J 1 base; nucleotides not matched to a gene: 4. CDR3 bases: TGCGCCAGCAGCAGGACAGGGGAGAGCAATCAGCCCCAGCATTTT. Translated: CASSRTGESNQPQHF.